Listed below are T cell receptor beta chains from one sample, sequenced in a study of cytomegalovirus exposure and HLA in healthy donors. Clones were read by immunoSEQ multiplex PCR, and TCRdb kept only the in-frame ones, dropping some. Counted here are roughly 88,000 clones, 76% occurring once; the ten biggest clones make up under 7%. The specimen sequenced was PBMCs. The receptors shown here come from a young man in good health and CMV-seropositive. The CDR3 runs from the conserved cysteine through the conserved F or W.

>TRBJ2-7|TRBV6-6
CASTGLAGKNEQYF
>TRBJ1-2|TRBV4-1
CASSQPSTGSYGYTF
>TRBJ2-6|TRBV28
CASSLYASGRLSGANVLTF
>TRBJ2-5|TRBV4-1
CASSQDLAGLETQYF
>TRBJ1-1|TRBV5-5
CASSLQIMNTEAFF
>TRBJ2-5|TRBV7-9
CASSLGGNQETQYF
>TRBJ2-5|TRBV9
CASSVDPPLQETQYF
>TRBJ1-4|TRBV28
CASSLGGTVSNEKLFF
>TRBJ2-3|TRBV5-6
CASSLGGSDTQYF
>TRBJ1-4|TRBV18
CASSPTTGLNEKLFF
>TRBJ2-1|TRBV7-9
CASLEINEQFF
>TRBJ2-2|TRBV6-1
CASRGRGTGELFF
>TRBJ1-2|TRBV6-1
CASSEAKTGDNYGYTF
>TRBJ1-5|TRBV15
CATSRGGENQPQHF
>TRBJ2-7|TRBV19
CASGQGTSSEQYF
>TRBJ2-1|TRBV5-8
CASSLRGIGEQFF
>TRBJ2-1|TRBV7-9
CASSLTGSSYNEQFF
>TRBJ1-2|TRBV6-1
CASSERDIGYTF
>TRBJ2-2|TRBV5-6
CASSLVTGWELFF
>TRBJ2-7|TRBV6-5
CASSHPQDEQYF
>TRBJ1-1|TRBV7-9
CASSPRTGPGRAFF
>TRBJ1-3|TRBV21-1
CASSLEAGGNTIYF
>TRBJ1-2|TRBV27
CASSYTGTGYGYTF
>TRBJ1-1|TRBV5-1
CASSLGVVNTEAFF
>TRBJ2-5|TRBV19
CASSTRVEETQYF
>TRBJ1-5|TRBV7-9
CASSPRDSWQPQHF